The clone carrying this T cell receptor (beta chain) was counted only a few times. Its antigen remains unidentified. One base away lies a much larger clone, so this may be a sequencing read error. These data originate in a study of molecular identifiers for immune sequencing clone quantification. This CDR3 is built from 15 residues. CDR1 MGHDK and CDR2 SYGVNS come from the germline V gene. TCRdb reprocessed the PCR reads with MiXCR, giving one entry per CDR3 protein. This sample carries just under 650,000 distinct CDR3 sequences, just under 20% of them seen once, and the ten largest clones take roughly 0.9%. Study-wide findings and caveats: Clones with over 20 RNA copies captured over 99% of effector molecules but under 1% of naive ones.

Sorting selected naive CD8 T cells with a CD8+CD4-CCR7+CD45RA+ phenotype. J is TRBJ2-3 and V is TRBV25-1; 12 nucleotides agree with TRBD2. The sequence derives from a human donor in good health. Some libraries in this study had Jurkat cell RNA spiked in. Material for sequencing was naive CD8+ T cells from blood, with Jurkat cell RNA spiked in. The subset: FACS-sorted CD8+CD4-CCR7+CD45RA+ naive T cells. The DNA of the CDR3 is TGTGCCAGCAGTACTAGCGGGAGGCCGAGAGATACGCAGTGTTTT. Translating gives CASSTSGRPRDTQCF.